Listed below are T cell receptor beta chains from one sample, sequenced in a study of T cells after yellow fever vaccination. TCRdb called the 5' RACE reads again in MiXCR, with one record for every CDR3 protein. In the table there are roughly 340,000 distinct CDR3 sequences, 7.5% to 9% of which are singletons. Sequenced material: PBMCs, taken on the day of the first yellow fever vaccination. Receptors were obtained from a young man who received the YFV17D yellow fever vaccine. CDR3s include the opening cysteine and the closing phenylalanine or tryptophan. D genes are given only for firm matches. Rows give clone size only sometimes, using once, few, many, or a class for an expanded clone.

>-|-|TRBJ1-1|TRBV5-4
CASSFPGLNTEAFF
TGTGCCAGCAGCTTTCCTGGGTTGAACACTGAAGCTTTCTTT
>-|-|TRBJ1-1|TRBV5-1
CASSTGVGGTEAFF
TGCGCCAGCAGCACGGGGGTCGGTGGCACTGAAGCTTTCTTT
>few|-|TRBJ1-1|TRBV5-1
CASSLTGSLTEAFF
TGCGCCAGCAGCTTGACAGGTTCCCTGACGGAAGCTTTCTTT
>-|TRBD1|TRBJ2-7|TRBV7-2
CASSLYLQGSREQYF
TGTGCCAGCAGCTTATACCTACAGGGGAGTAGAGAGCAGTACTTC
>few|-|TRBJ1-5|TRBV24-1
CATSDLPPDRVYQPQHF
TGTGCCACCAGTGATCTACCCCCGGACAGAGTTTATCAGCCCCAGCATTTT
>-|-|TRBJ1-2|TRBV28
CASSGTAEYGYTF
TGTGCCAGCAGCGGGACTGCGGAATATGGCTACACCTTC
>many|-|TRBJ1-6|TRBV10-3
CAISATDSPLHF
TGTGCCATCAGTGCCACTGATTCACCCCTCCACTTT
>few|-|TRBJ2-5|TRBV20-1
CSARSPSVLETQYF
TGCAGTGCTAGATCGCCTAGCGTCCTGGAGACCCAGTACTTC
>-|TRBD2|TRBJ2-2|TRBV24-1
CATSDFRSGGARTGELFF
TGTGCCACCAGTGATTTTCGTAGCGGGGGGGCCCGCACCGGGGAGCTGTTTTTT
>many|-|TRBJ2-5|TRBV5-6
CASSFSAGRETQYF
TGTGCCAGCAGCTTTTCTGCAGGGAGAGAGACCCAGTACTTC
>many|-|TRBJ2-7|TRBV12-3/TRBV12-4
CASVRAEQYF
TGTGCCAGCGTTCGAGCCGAGCAGTACTTC
>-|TRBD1|TRBJ1-2|TRBV20-1
CSASPDRVYGYTF
TGCAGTGCTAGTCCCGACAGGGTCTATGGCTACACCTTC
>-|-|TRBJ2-1|TRBV4-3
CASSRAVNYNEQFF
TGCGCCAGCAGCCGGGCGGTGAACTACAATGAGCAGTTCTTC
>few|-|TRBJ2-5|TRBV29-1
CSVEDRGGQTQYF
TGCAGCGTTGAAGATCGAGGAGGGCAGACCCAGTACTTC
>-|-|TRBJ1-1|TRBV7-8
CASSPGHLNMNTEAFF
TGTGCCAGCAGCCCCGGACACCTAAACATGAACACTGAAGCTTTCTTT
>-|-|TRBJ1-1|TRBV6-1
CATTAWGQRVTEAFF
TGTGCCACCACGGCGTGGGGTCAGCGGGTCACTGAAGCTTTCTTT
>-|-|TRBJ2-1|TRBV6-1
CASTRLQGSLDNEQFF
TGTGCCAGCACCCGACTGCAGGGGTCTTTGGACAATGAGCAGTTCTTC
>-|TRBD2|TRBJ2-3|TRBV5-1
CASSLVAGGHTDTQYF
TGCGCCAGCAGCTTGGTCGCGGGGGGGCACACAGATACGCAGTATTTT
>few|TRBD2|TRBJ2-5|TRBV5-4
CASSFASGGRETQYF
TGTGCCAGCAGCTTCGCTAGCGGGGGGAGGGAGACCCAGTACTTC
>-|TRBD1|TRBJ2-5|TRBV5-1
CASSLLGTGIQTQYF
TGCGCCAGCAGCTTGTTAGGGACAGGGATCCAGACCCAGTACTTC
>few|-|TRBJ1-1|TRBV5-1
CASSLTVENTEAFF
TGCGCCAGCAGCTTGACGGTTGAGAACACTGAAGCTTTCTTT
>few|TRBD1|TRBJ2-7|TRBV5-5
CASSRTGGNTYEQYF
TGTGCCAGCAGCCGGACAGGGGGCAATACCTACGAGCAGTACTTC
>-|TRBD1|TRBJ2-5|TRBV12-3/TRBV12-4
CASSPNSGTGVTQYF
TGTGCCAGCAGTCCGAACTCCGGGACAGGGGTGACCCAGTACTTC
>-|-|TRBJ2-3|TRBV5-6
CASSYTATDTQYF
TGTGCCAGCAGCTACACGGCCACAGATACGCAGTATTTT
>few|TRBD2|TRBJ2-3|TRBV7-9
CASSLDLAGAADTQYF
TGTGCCAGCAGCTTAGATCTAGCGGGGGCCGCAGATACGCAGTATTTT
>-|-|TRBJ2-2|TRBV12-3/TRBV12-4
CASKEGGNTGELFF
TGTGCCAGCAAAGAGGGGGGTAACACCGGGGAGCTGTTTTTT
>many|-|TRBJ2-1|TRBV18
CASSPPGAGQQFF
TGTGCCAGCTCACCACCGGGGGCAGGGCAGCAGTTCTTC
>few|-|TRBJ1-1|TRBV20-1
CSARSGAVNTEAFF
TGCAGTGCTAGATCAGGGGCAGTGAACACTGAAGCTTTCTTT
>-|-|TRBJ2-5|TRBV5-1
CASSSRRGVQETQYF
TGCGCCAGCAGCAGCCGCAGGGGTGTCCAAGAGACCCAGTACTTC
>-|-|TRBJ2-1|TRBV25-1
CASRSFGRSSKQFF
TGTGCCAGCAGATCCTTTGGACGGTCGAGTAAGCAGTTCTTC
>-|-|TRBJ1-4|TRBV11-2
CASSLHGGGVGFF
TGTGCCAGCAGCTTACATGGGGGCGGTGTTGGATTTTTT
>-|-|TRBJ1-1|TRBV5-1
CASSAAPGDTEAFF
TGCGCCAGCAGCGCCGCGCCAGGGGACACTGAAGCTTTCTTT
>many|-|TRBJ2-6|TRBV4-2
CASSRYNSGANVLTF
TGTGCCAGCAGCCGCTACAACTCTGGGGCCAACGTCCTGACTTTC
>-|-|TRBJ1-1|TRBV7-2
CASSLGGGVTEAFF
TGTGCCAGCAGCTTAGGTGGGGGGGTTACTGAAGCTTTCTTT
>many|-|TRBJ1-1|TRBV5-1
CASSFRQMNTEAFF
TGCGCCAGCAGCTTCAGGCAGATGAACACTGAAGCTTTCTTT
>few|-|TRBJ1-4|TRBV7-6
CASSSVPAGIQTNEKLFF
TGTGCCAGCAGCTCCGTCCCAGCCGGGATCCAAACTAATGAAAAACTGTTTTTT
>-|-|TRBJ2-6|TRBV21-1
CATPESGANVLTF
TGTGCCACCCCAGAGTCTGGGGCCAACGTCCTGACTTTC
>few|-|TRBJ2-7|TRBV6-1
CASSPGGRNEQYF
TGTGCCAGCAGTCCAGGGGGGCGGAACGAGCAGTACTTC
>few|TRBD1|TRBJ2-2|TRBV5-5
CASSLRDRVTGELFF
TGTGCCAGCAGCTTAAGGGACAGGGTCACCGGGGAGCTGTTTTTT
>few|-|TRBJ2-1|TRBV4-3
CASSQGLMVGASFF
TGCGCCAGCAGCCAAGGACTTATGGTTGGAGCGTCGTTCTTC
>few|-|TRBJ1-1|TRBV29-1
CSVIRQESTEAFF
TGCAGCGTCATACGACAGGAGAGCACTGAAGCTTTCTTT
>few|-|TRBJ2-5|TRBV12-3/TRBV12-4
CASSSSGNQETQYF
TGTGCCAGCAGCAGTAGCGGTAACCAAGAGACCCAGTACTTC
>few|TRBD2|TRBJ2-1|TRBV28
CASKSGGTYNEQFF
TGTGCCAGCAAAAGCGGGGGTACCTACAATGAGCAGTTCTTC
>-|-|TRBJ1-5|TRBV20-1
CSATAAEANQPQHF
TGCAGTGCTACCGCGGCGGAGGCTAATCAGCCCCAGCATTTT
>-|-|TRBJ2-1|TRBV20-1
CSARSDSAAPEQFF
TGCAGTGCTAGGTCGGACTCTGCTGCGCCTGAGCAGTTCTTC
>-|-|TRBJ1-2|TRBV10-3
CAISESQGSYGYTF
TGTGCCATCAGTGAGTCGCAGGGTAGCTATGGCTACACCTTC
>few|-|TRBJ1-2|TRBV4-2
CASSPWREIYGYTF
TGTGCCAGCAGCCCCTGGAGGGAGATCTATGGCTACACCTTC
>-|-|TRBJ1-2|TRBV4-1
CASSQGGGFYGYTF
TGCGCCAGCAGCCAAGGAGGGGGATTTTATGGCTACACCTTC
>-|TRBD1|TRBJ1-5|TRBV7-6
CASSLETGGGQPQHF
TGTGCCAGCAGCTTAGAGACAGGGGGCGGTCAGCCCCAGCATTTT
>many|-|TRBJ1-2|TRBV12-3/TRBV12-4
CASSLRVGMNGYTF
TGTGCCAGCAGTCTCCGGGTCGGGATGAATGGCTACACCTTC
>few|-|TRBJ2-2|TRBV6-2/TRBV6-3
CASSSRHPGLAGELFF
TGTGCCAGCAGTTCCCGTCACCCAGGGTTAGCCGGGGAGCTGTTTTTT